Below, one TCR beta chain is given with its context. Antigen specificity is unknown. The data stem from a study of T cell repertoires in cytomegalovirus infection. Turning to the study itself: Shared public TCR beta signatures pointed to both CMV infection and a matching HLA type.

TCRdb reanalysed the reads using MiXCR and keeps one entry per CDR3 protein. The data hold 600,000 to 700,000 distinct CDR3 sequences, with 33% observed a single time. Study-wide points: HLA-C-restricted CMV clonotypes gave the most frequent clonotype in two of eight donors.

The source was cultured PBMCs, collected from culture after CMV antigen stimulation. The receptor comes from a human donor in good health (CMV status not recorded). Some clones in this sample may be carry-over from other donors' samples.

CDR3 in amino acids: CASTNRAFSYEQYF. The CDR3 nucleotides read TGTGCCAGCACGAACAGGGCATTTTCGTACGAGCAGTACTTC. The chain recombines TRBV6-2 or TRBV6-3 with TRBJ2-7, with D tentatively TRBD1 (6 bases). V was trimmed by 7 bases and J by 4 bases, leaving 17 bases between them. Germline loops: CDR1 MNHEY, CDR2 SVGEGT. The CDR3 runs 14 residues.